The T cell receptor beta chain described here comes from a study of blood T cell repertoires in COVID-19. Between the trimmed V and J ends, which lost 2 bases and 5 bases, there was a span of 12 bases. This CDR3 is built from 14 residues. Germline V lookup: CDR1 SGHTA, CDR2 FQGNSA. Clones were read by immunoSEQ multiplex PCR, and TCRdb kept only the in-frame ones, dropping some. The sample lists about 340,000 clones, approximately 89% seen once, with roughly 3.4% in the top ten. This clonotype was obtained from a woman aged 18-29 years who had recovered from COVID-19. The gene calls are TRBV7-2 and TRBJ2-5; the D gene is possibly TRBD1 (5 bases). Input material: peripheral blood. The CDR3 reads CASSLPTEQETQYF. In DNA, the CDR3 is TGTGCCAGCAGCTTACCGACAGAACAGGAGACCCAGTACTTC.